A selection of T cell receptor beta chains follows, all from one sample in a study of regulatory T cells in long-lasting Graves disease. TCRdb reprocessed the multiplex PCR reads with MiXCR, giving one entry per CDR3 protein. The sample holds 400,000 to 650,000 distinct CDR3 sequences, about 16% seen once. The sample was also linked to a second study, of T cells in Graves' hyperthyroidism and ophthalmopathy.

The specimen comprised peripheral blood mononuclear cells (PBMCs), sampled at new diagnosis, from a patient treated with antithyroid drugs. All receptors come from a woman in her forties or fifties with Graves disease. CDR3s include the opening cysteine and the closing phenylalanine or tryptophan. The order of the fields is D gene, clone size, J gene, V gene, CDR3 protein, CDR3 DNA. A D gene is named only where the DNA matches it firmly. Rows may omit the clone size; those that give it use once, few, many or a size class.

D gene: TRBD1
clone size: many
J gene: TRBJ1-1
V gene: TRBV18
CDR3 protein: CASSPRQGDAFF
CDR3 DNA: TGTGCCAGCTCACCGCGACAGGGTGACGCTTTCTTT

D gene: NA
clone size: NA
J gene: TRBJ1-5
V gene: TRBV20-1
CDR3 protein: CSARDRSGSPQHF
CDR3 DNA: TGCAGTGCTAGAGATCGGAGTGGGTCACCCCAGCATTTT

D gene: NA
clone size: few
J gene: TRBJ2-6
V gene: TRBV30
CDR3 protein: CAWSPLAGANVLTF
CDR3 DNA: TGTGCCTGGAGTCCCCTGGCTGGGGCCAACGTCCTGACTTTC

D gene: NA
clone size: NA
J gene: TRBJ1-6
V gene: TRBV7-6
CDR3 protein: CASTIVTGQPTNDNSPLHF
CDR3 DNA: TGTGCCAGCACCATAGTCACCGGGCAGCCGACAAACGATAATTCACCCCTCCACTTT

D gene: NA
clone size: NA
J gene: TRBJ1-6
V gene: TRBV7-8
CDR3 protein: CASSLDRGASSPLHF
CDR3 DNA: TGTGCCAGCAGCTTAGATCGGGGGGCTAGCTCCCCCCTCCACTTT

D gene: TRBD2
clone size: many
J gene: TRBJ2-2
V gene: TRBV27
CDR3 protein: CASSLLGTTNTGELFF
CDR3 DNA: TGTGCCAGCAGTTTATTGGGGACTACGAACACCGGGGAGCTGTTTTTT

D gene: NA
clone size: many
J gene: TRBJ1-3
V gene: TRBV3-1
CDR3 protein: CASSPGGFDTIYF
CDR3 DNA: TGTGCCAGCAGCCCCGGCGGGTTCGACACCATATATTTT

D gene: NA
clone size: many
J gene: TRBJ2-7
V gene: TRBV2
CDR3 protein: CASEGTQTYEQYF
CDR3 DNA: TGTGCCAGCGAAGGGACTCAGACTTACGAGCAGTACTTC

D gene: TRBD2
clone size: many
J gene: TRBJ2-1
V gene: TRBV12-3/TRBV12-4
CDR3 protein: CASFGTSGVNEQFF
CDR3 DNA: TGTGCCAGCTTCGGGACTAGCGGGGTTAATGAGCAGTTCTTC

D gene: NA
clone size: few
J gene: TRBJ2-2
V gene: TRBV7-9
CDR3 protein: CASSPSAPSRTGTQTGELFF
CDR3 DNA: TGTGCCAGCAGCCCCAGCGCCCCCTCCCGCACCGGGACACAAACCGGGGAGCTGTTTTTT

D gene: TRBD1
clone size: many
J gene: TRBJ1-2
V gene: TRBV24-1
CDR3 protein: CAIGQGLWGYTF
CDR3 DNA: TGTGCCATCGGACAGGGATTGTGGGGCTACACCTTC

D gene: TRBD1
clone size: many
J gene: TRBJ1-2
V gene: TRBV12-3/TRBV12-4
CDR3 protein: CASPQGNYGYTF
CDR3 DNA: TGTGCCAGCCCACAGGGGAACTATGGCTACACCTTC

D gene: NA
clone size: many
J gene: TRBJ2-7
V gene: TRBV3-1
CDR3 protein: CASSTLGLGEQYF
CDR3 DNA: TGTGCCAGCAGCACTTTGGGACTTGGGGAGCAGTACTTC

D gene: NA
clone size: NA
J gene: TRBJ1-1
V gene: TRBV20-1
CDR3 protein: CSARVIGLPNRDIMNAEAFF
CDR3 DNA: TGCAGTGCTAGAGTAATTGGTTTGCCAAACCGGGACATCATGAACGCTGAAGCTTTCTTT

D gene: TRBD1
clone size: many
J gene: TRBJ2-7
V gene: TRBV12-3/TRBV12-4
CDR3 protein: CASSPGTAYYEQYF
CDR3 DNA: TGCGCCAGCAGCCCTGGGACAGCCTACTACGAGCAGTACTTC

D gene: NA
clone size: NA
J gene: TRBJ1-2
V gene: TRBV4-1
CDR3 protein: CASSQPTRYGYTF
CDR3 DNA: TGCGCCAGCAGCCAGCCTACACGTTATGGCTACACCTTC

D gene: NA
clone size: NA
J gene: TRBJ2-2
V gene: TRBV25-1
CDR3 protein: CASSDPRGSGELFF
CDR3 DNA: TGTGCCAGCAGTGACCCCAGGGGAAGCGGGGAGCTGTTTTTT

D gene: NA
clone size: many
J gene: TRBJ1-5
V gene: TRBV3-1
CDR3 protein: CASSQLDQPQHF
CDR3 DNA: TGTGCCAGCAGCCAACTAGATCAGCCCCAGCATTTT

D gene: TRBD1
clone size: NA
J gene: TRBJ1-2
V gene: TRBV2
CDR3 protein: CASSVGTGSYGYTF
CDR3 DNA: TGTGCCAGCAGTGTGGGGACAGGCTCCTATGGCTACACCTTC

D gene: NA
clone size: few
J gene: TRBJ2-7
V gene: TRBV3-1
CDR3 protein: CASSQRSRGGSAYEQYF
CDR3 DNA: TGTGCCAGCAGCCAGCGAAGTCGAGGGGGGTCGGCCTACGAGCAGTACTTC

D gene: NA
clone size: NA
J gene: TRBJ1-2
V gene: TRBV10-2
CDR3 protein: CASRETGLYGYTF
CDR3 DNA: TGCGCCAGCCGAGAGACAGGACTCTATGGCTACACCTTC

D gene: NA
clone size: NA
J gene: TRBJ2-3
V gene: TRBV27
CDR3 protein: CASSLSVAKSTDTQYF
CDR3 DNA: TGTGCCAGCAGTTTATCGGTCGCGAAGAGCACAGATACGCAGTATTTT

D gene: NA
clone size: NA
J gene: TRBJ1-1
V gene: TRBV28
CDR3 protein: CASREPNTEAFF
CDR3 DNA: TGTGCCAGCAGGGAACCCAACACTGAAGCTTTCTTT

D gene: TRBD1
clone size: many
J gene: TRBJ1-2
V gene: TRBV28
CDR3 protein: CASRRPGAGGDGYTF
CDR3 DNA: TGTGCCAGCCGCCGACCTGGAGCAGGGGGCGATGGCTACACCTTC

D gene: NA
clone size: NA
J gene: TRBJ1-4
V gene: TRBV2
CDR3 protein: CASGSLEKLFF
CDR3 DNA: TGTGCCAGCGGTTCTCTTGAAAAACTGTTTTTT

D gene: TRBD2
clone size: NA
J gene: TRBJ2-3
V gene: TRBV7-2
CDR3 protein: CASEPRLAGAGDTQYF
CDR3 DNA: TGTGCCAGCGAGCCCCGACTAGCGGGGGCGGGGGATACGCAGTATTTT